Below, 11 T cell receptor beta chains from the same sample are listed, as sequenced in a study of blood T cells in healthy people across ages. Through a sample-barcoded 5' primer and a J-beta primer mix, a second PCR was run for roughly 7 to 11 cycles. Using its own MiXCR run on the 5' RACE reads, TCRdb lists one record per CDR3 protein. The profile covers some 800,000 distinct CDR3 sequences, with roughly 44% appearing a single time and under 20% taken by the ten largest. Sequencing was done on a sample of blood. The receptor set was obtained from a man in his sixties in good health.

The V and J genes are TRBV5-1 and TRBJ1-2, with D possibly being TRBD1 (5 bases). V was clipped by 4 bases and J by 6 bases, with 22 bases between them. The CDR3 sequence is 16 residues long. CDR1 is SGHRS and CDR2 is YFSETQ in the germline V gene. CDR3 DNA sequence: TGCGCCAGCAGCAGACTTGGGGACCATGGAGACGATGGCTACACCTTC. It translates to CASSRLGDHGDDGYTF. Looking up the rest from reference TRBV5-1 and TRBJ1-2 gives the full variable domain: KAGVTQTPRYLIKTRGQQVTLSCSPISGHRSVSWYQQTPGQGLQFLFEYFSETQRNKGNFPGRFSGRQFSNSRSEMNVSTLELGDSALYLCASSRLGDHGDDGYTFGSGTRLTVV.

The chain recombines TRBV4-3 with TRBJ2-7; no reliable D call. V shed 0 bases and J shed 5 bases, with 17 bases lying between them. Germline V gene data show CDR1 as LGHNA and CDR2 as YSLEER. The CDR3 has 16 residues. CDR3 DNA sequence: TGCGCCAGCAGCCAAGATGGGTCGGCCGGCTCTCACGAGCAGTACTTC. The encoded protein is CASSQDGSAGSHEQYF.

This clonotype has just a few counts. The rearrangement uses TRBV6-2 or TRBV6-3 and TRBJ2-5; D may be TRBD2 (6 bases). Germline CDR1 reads MNHEY; CDR2 reads SVGEGT. CDR3 size: 15 residues. V lost 5 bases, J lost 7 bases, and 20 bases lay in between. CDR3 in amino acids: CASSVPGLDLGTQYF. The CDR3 DNA is TGTGCCAGCAGTGTACCGGGACTGGACCTGGGGACCCAGTACTTC.

V gene TRBV15 combines with J gene TRBJ2-5; D ambiguous. Per germline, CDR1 LNHNV and CDR2 YYDKDF (reference sequence). The CDR3 covers 15 residues. Deletions cut 5 bases from V and 5 bases from J, with 18 bases between. Written as DNA, the CDR3 is TGTGCCACCAGCCAAAATACCTTGACGCCGGAGACCCAGTACTTC. This gives the protein CATSQNTLTPETQYF.

A few counts support this clonotype. The V gene is TRBV15, the J gene TRBJ2-3; D remains unclear. The germline gives CDR1 LNHNV, CDR2 YYDKDF (reference sequence). Trimming took 3 bases from V and 1 from J, leaving 8 bases between them. This CDR3 has 14 residues. CDR3: CATSSYGGTDTQYF. CDR3 bases: TGTGCCACCAGCAGCTATGGGGGCACAGATACGCAGTATTTT.

V and J are TRBV27 and TRBJ1-2; D not resolved. Trimming cost V 3 bases and J 2 bases, with 13 bases left between them. Germline V lookup: CDR1 MNHEY, CDR2 SMNVEV (reference sequence). The CDR3 is made up of 15 amino acids. CDR3 region: CASSFTGIQNYGYTF. The CDR3 region has the DNA TGTGCCAGCAGTTTTACCGGGATACAAAACTATGGCTACACCTTC.

This clonotype turned up a few times. This chain uses TRBV6-2 or TRBV6-3 with TRBJ2-7, with a tentative D call TRBD2 (5 bases). This CDR3 comprises 14 residues. Per germline, CDR1 MNHEY and CDR2 SVGEGT. The germline V and J ends were trimmed by 0 bases and 3 bases, with 9 bases remaining between them. The DNA for the CDR3 is TGTGCCAGCAGTTACTCGCGGGCCTACTACGAGCAGTACTTC. Translating it yields CASSYSRAYYEQYF.

The chain recombines TRBV5-1 with TRBJ1-3; D is possibly TRBD1 (5 bases). V lost 5 bases and J 3 bases, leaving 18 bases between the germline ends. The CDR3 sequence is 16 residues long. CDR1 is SGHRS and CDR2 is YFSETQ in the germline V gene. The CDR3 DNA reads TGCGCCAGCAGGCGCGAAATAACAGGATTTGGAAACACCATATATTTT. This sequence encodes CASRREITGFGNTIYF.

The chain carries TRBV11-3 and TRBJ2-7; the D is unclear. The germline gives CDR1 SGHNT, CDR2 YENEEA. The CDR3 is made up of 14 amino acids. Trimming shortened V by 6 bases and J by 7 bases, and 19 bases separated the two germline ends. CDR3: CASRYDSNSNEQYF. The DNA of the CDR3 is TGTGCCAGCAGATATGACTCGAACAGCAATGAGCAGTACTTC.

The V and J genes are TRBV4-1 and TRBJ1-2; D perhaps matches TRBD1 (6 bases). Between the trimmed V and J ends, which lost 3 bases and 4 bases, there was a span of 21 bases. Looked up from germline, CDR1 is MGHRA and CDR2 is YSYEKL. CDR3 length: 17 amino acids. CDR3 protein: CASSQGGLAAGTYGYTF. CDR3 coding DNA: TGCGCCAGCAGCCAGGGGGGCTTGGCAGCCGGGACCTATGGCTACACCTTC.

The chain carries TRBV4-1 and TRBJ1-4; 9 bases fit TRBD1. Germline V gene sequence: CDR1 MGHRA, CDR2 YSYEKL. CDR3 length: 14 residues. The trim removed 4 bases at V and 6 bases at J, leaving 3 bases unmatched. CDR3 residues: CASSLRDRDEKLFF. The CDR3 region has the DNA TGCGCCAGCAGCCTGCGGGACAGGGATGAAAAACTGTTTTTT.